These 24 T cell receptor beta chains were sequenced from one sample in a study of Ad26.COV2.S vaccination and SARS-CoV-2 variants. Treatment specified: about 20 received Ad26.COV2.S at low or high dose, single or two shots; roughly five received placebo; per-sample allocation not given. Collection of samples fell on day 63 after the first vaccine or placebo injection. This table comes from immunoSEQ multiplex PCR, and its TCRdb copy is limited to in-frame clones, with some not included. The data hold about 480,000 clones, with around 88% observed a single time. This sample comprised peripheral blood, obtained in a trial of Ad26.COV2.S vaccine versus placebo. All receptors derive from a person between 18 and 65 years old who received the Ad26.COV2.S COVID-19 vaccine or a placebo.

The V call is TRBV4-3, the J call TRBJ1-2, with D possibly TRBD1 on 6 matching bases. Germline loops: CDR1 LGHNA, CDR2 YSLEER. The V gene lost 3 bases and the J gene lost 5 bases, with 13 bases spanning the gap. This CDR3 comprises 14 residues. CDR3 amino acids: CASSQGASGYGYTF. For the CDR3, the DNA is TGCGCCAGCAGCCAGGGGGCGTCGGGATATGGCTACACCTTC.

This sequence joins TRBV29-1 and TRBJ1-5, with D possibly being TRBD1 (5 bases). This CDR3 contains 14 residues. V was shortened by 6 bases and J by 2 bases, with 14 bases between the two germline ends. CDR1 is SQVTM, CDR2 ANQGSEA, per germline. CDR3 region: CSVGVDSGNQPQHF. In DNA form, the CDR3 reads TGCAGCGTCGGAGTTGACAGCGGCAATCAGCCCCAGCATTTT.

The rearrangement joins TRBV7-2 to TRBJ2-3; D might be TRBD2 (6 bases). Germline V gene lookup returns CDR1 SGHTA and CDR2 FQGNSA. This CDR3 is built from 15 residues. Trimming pared 5 bases from V and 4 bases from J, leaving 16 bases between. In DNA form, the CDR3 reads TGTGCCAGCAGCCCAACCGGCGGGGCTGCAGATACGCAGTATTTT. Translation gives CASSPTGGAADTQYF.

The chain employs TRBV6-1 and TRBJ1-2, with 7 bases lining up with TRBD1. The CDR3 is 18 residues long. V dropped 2 bases and J dropped 4; count of bases not matched to a gene: 16. Germline CDR1 and CDR2: MNHNS and SASEGT. In DNA form, the CDR3 reads TGTGCCAGCAGTGAACGCCGCGGGACAGAGCGTGACGTCTATGGCTACACCTTC. This sequence encodes CASSERRGTERDVYGYTF.

The genes are TRBV19 and TRBJ1-5, with D possibly being TRBD1 (6 bases). The V gene's germline CDR1 is LNHDA and CDR2 SQIVND (reference sequence). V was pared by 4 bases and J by 7 bases, with 14 bases between. CDR3 length: 14 amino acids. The CDR3 sequence: CASSTQGVNQPQHF. DNA for the CDR3: TGTGCCAGTAGTACACAGGGTGTTAACCAGCCCCAGCATTTT.

The J gene is TRBJ2-5, the V gene TRBV6-5; 7 bases align to TRBD1. There are 15 residues in the CDR3. After removal of 7 bases from V and 4 bases from J, the junction contained 12 bases not matched to a gene. The germline gives CDR1 MNHEY, CDR2 SVGAGI. This CDR3 is CASTPVGRQGETQYF. The CDR3 DNA reads as TGTGCCAGCACCCCCGTAGGCCGACAGGGAGAGACCCAGTACTTC.

V gene TRBV11-2 combines with J gene TRBJ2-7, with TRBD2 matching 8 bases. Trimming at V came to 3 bases and at J to 2 bases, leaving 3 bases not matched to a gene. CDR1 is SGHAT and CDR2 is FQNNGV in the germline V gene. The CDR3 has 14 residues. CDR3 loop: CASSFQRGPYEQYF. The CDR3 coding sequence is TGTGCCAGCAGCTTCCAGCGGGGGCCCTACGAGCAGTACTTC.

This chain connects TRBV28 to TRBJ2-7, with a tentative D call TRBD1 (6 bases). The V end was cut by 7 bases, the J end by 3 bases, with 7 bases between. The CDR3 runs to 11 residues. The germline V gene encodes CDR1 MDHEN and CDR2 SYDVKM. The CDR3 sequence: CASTDSYEQYF. The CDR3 DNA reads as TGTGCCAGCACGGACAGCTACGAGCAGTACTTC.

The rearrangement uses TRBV7-6 and TRBJ2-7, with TRBD1 identical over 10 bases. Germline V gene lookup returns CDR1 SGHVS and CDR2 FNYEAQ. V trimming: 1 base; J trimming: 6 bases; junction bases outside the gene matches: 0. This CDR3 has 13 amino acids. CDR3: CASSLGTGGEQYF. Here the CDR3 DNA reads TGTGCCAGCAGCTTAGGGACAGGGGGCGAGCAGTACTTC.

V is TRBV7-9 and J is TRBJ1-4; D is perhaps TRBD1 (5 bases). Germline CDR1 is SEHNR and CDR2 is FQNEAQ (reference sequence). This CDR3 is built from 16 residues. V lost 3 bases to trimming and J lost 4 bases, with 15 bases between them. The CDR3 loop reads CASSFTQGWGNEKLFF. For the CDR3, the DNA is TGTGCCAGCAGCTTTACCCAGGGATGGGGTAATGAAAAACTGTTTTTT.

The chain employs TRBV7-2 and TRBJ1-1; D is unresolved. Looked up from germline, CDR1 is SGHTA and CDR2 is FQGNSA. V was pared by 5 bases and J by 10 bases, with 20 bases between. The CDR3 consists of 14 residues. DNA of the CDR3: TGTGCCAGCAGCCTACTGGGAGGCTCCGGAATAGCTTTCTTT. This sequence encodes CASSLLGGSGIAFF.

Only one count was recorded for this clone. In DNA form, the CDR3 reads TGTGCCAGCAGTAACAGGGGCATCTACGAGCAGTACTTC. It specifies CASSNRGIYEQYF. This chain uses TRBV12-3 or TRBV12-4 with TRBJ2-7; 7 positions agree with TRBD1. The CDR3 has 13 amino acids. Trimming removed 5 bases from V and 3 bases from J; junction bases left unmatched: 4.

The V call is TRBV5-4, the J call TRBJ2-3, with 13 bases that match TRBD2. V shed 4 bases and J 5 bases; nucleotides not matched to a gene: 4. The CDR3 is 15 amino acids. Germline V gene data show CDR1 as SGHNT and CDR2 as YYREEE (reference sequence). CDR3 sequence (DNA): TGTGCCAGCAGCCAGCGACTAGCGGGAGGAGATACGCAGTATTTT. Its protein is CASSQRLAGGDTQYF.

This clone was observed a handful of times. The chain employs TRBV7-2 and TRBJ2-3; 8 bases are shared with TRBD1. This CDR3 is built from 13 residues. The germline CDR1 and CDR2 sequences are SGHTA and FQGNSA. V shed 5 bases, J shed 9 bases, and the junction held 7 bases outside the gene matches. The CDR3, as DNA: TGTGCCAGCAGCACACAGACAGGGGAAACGCAGTATTTT. As protein: CASSTQTGETQYF.

DNA of the CDR3: TGTGCCTGGAGTGTACTAGCGGGAGTTGAGCAGTTCTTC. Translation gives CAWSVLAGVEQFF. This chain connects TRBV30 to TRBJ2-1; 11 bases are a match to TRBD2. J lost 9 bases, V lost 0 bases, and 1 base had no gene match. The V gene's germline CDR1 is GTSNPN and CDR2 SVGIG (reference sequence). The CDR3 runs 13 residues.

The chain joins TRBV27 to TRBJ2-1; possibly TRBD2 for D (6 bases). Looked up from germline, CDR1 is MNHEY and CDR2 is SMNVEV (reference sequence). The CDR3 runs 17 residues. Trimming removed 4 bases from V and 0 bases from J, with 16 bases in between. CDR3 protein: CASSSRQAGSSYNEQFF. CDR3 DNA sequence: TGTGCCAGCAGTTCCAGGCAGGCGGGGAGCTCCTACAATGAGCAGTTCTTC.

The genes are TRBV2 and TRBJ2-3, with D uncertain. The CDR3 is made up of 16 amino acids. Germline V gene lookup returns CDR1 SNHLY and CDR2 FYNNEI. V was cut by 8 bases and J by 1 base, with 19 bases left in between. The DNA for the CDR3 is TGTGCCAGCGAGGCGGTCAGGCTACTACGCACAGATACGCAGTATTTT. This gives the protein CASEAVRLLRTDTQYF.

This clone has a handful of counts. The chain is built from TRBV28 and TRBJ1-3; 12 nucleotides align to TRBD1. The CDR3 covers 15 residues. The J segment lost 7 bases and the V segment lost 7 bases, leaving 8 bases of the junction unmatched. The germline V gene encodes CDR1 MDHEN and CDR2 SYDVKM. The CDR3 sequence: CASTGTGGDRNTIYF. The CDR3 bases are TGTGCCAGCACCGGGACAGGGGGCGATAGGAACACCATATATTTT. The full variable domain, with the rest looked up from reference TRBV28 and TRBJ1-3, is DVKVTQSSRYLVKRTGEKVFLECVQDMDHENMFWYRQDPGLGLRLIYFSYDVKMKEKGDIPEGYSVSREKKERFSLILESASTNQTSMYLCASTGTGGDRNTIYFGEGSWLTVV.

This chain joins TRBV3-1 (or the pseudogene TRBV3-2) and TRBJ2-3; D possibly corresponds to TRBD2 (5 bases). Trimming took 0 bases from V and 4 from J, leaving 8 bases between them. In germline, CDR1 is LGHDT, CDR2 YNNKEL (reference sequence). The CDR3 has 14 amino acids. CDR3 protein: CASSQDPGSDTQYF. Here the CDR3 DNA reads TGTGCCAGCAGCCAAGATCCGGGGTCAGATACGCAGTATTTT.

V is TRBV11-2 and J is TRBJ1-2; D call uncertain. V lost 5 bases, J lost 7 bases, and 11 bases lay in between. CDR3 length equals 12 residues. Germline loops: CDR1 SGHAT, CDR2 FQNNGV. In DNA form, the CDR3 reads TGTGCCAGCAGCCCCGGGGAGGGTGGCTACACCTTC. Amino acids: CASSPGEGGYTF.

This chain links TRBV19 with TRBJ1-5; 9 positions match TRBD1. The CDR3 consists of 16 residues. The V segment lost 5 bases and the J segment 4 bases; nucleotides outside the gene matches: 9. The germline V gene has CDR1 LNHDA and CDR2 SQIVND (reference sequence). The CDR3 protein is CASSYRDRESNQPQHF. The CDR3 nucleotides read TGTGCCAGTAGTTACCGGGACAGGGAGTCGAATCAGCCCCAGCATTTT.

The chain has TRBV28 and TRBJ1-2, with unresolved D. The V gene lost 7 bases and the J gene lost 0 bases, with 3 bases spanning the gap. The CDR3 consists of 11 residues. CDR1 and CDR2 (germline): MDHEN, SYDVKM. In DNA form, the CDR3 reads TGTGCCAGCAACACTAACTATGGCTACACCTTC. This encodes CASNTNYGYTF.

The chain has TRBV19 and TRBJ2-1, with D maybe TRBD2 (5 bases). The CDR3 consists of 15 residues. V gave up 5 bases and J gave up 6 bases, with 17 bases separating them. Germline CDR1 and CDR2: LNHDA and SQIVND (reference sequence). CDR3 bases: TGTGCCAGTAGTCCCCTCCAAGTGGAGGTCAATGAGCAGTTCTTC. As protein: CASSPLQVEVNEQFF.

The V call is TRBV12-3 or TRBV12-4, the J call TRBJ2-7; 9 positions agree with TRBD2. The CDR3 runs to 13 residues. The trim removed 7 bases at V and 2 bases at J, leaving 3 bases unmatched. The CDR3 spells CASTRGGAYEQYF. CDR3 DNA: TGTGCCAGCACACGCGGGGGGGCCTACGAGCAGTACTTC.